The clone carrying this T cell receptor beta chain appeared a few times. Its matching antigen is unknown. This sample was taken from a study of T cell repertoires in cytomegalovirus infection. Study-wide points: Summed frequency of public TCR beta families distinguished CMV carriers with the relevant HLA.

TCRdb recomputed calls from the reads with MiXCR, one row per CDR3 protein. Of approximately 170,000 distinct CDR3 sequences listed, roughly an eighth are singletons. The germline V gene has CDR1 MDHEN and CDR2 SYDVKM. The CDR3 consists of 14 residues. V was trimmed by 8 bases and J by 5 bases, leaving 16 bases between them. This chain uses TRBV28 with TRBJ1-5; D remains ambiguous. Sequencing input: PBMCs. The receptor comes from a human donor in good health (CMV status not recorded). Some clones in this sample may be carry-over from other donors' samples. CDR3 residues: CASEEESGDQPQHF. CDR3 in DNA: TGTGCCAGCGAGGAGGAAAGTGGCGATCAGCCCCAGCATTTT.